This T cell receptor (beta chain) stems from a study of PD-L1 blockade in urothelial cancer. Study overall: Men with urothelial cancer arising in the bladder made up about 85% of the roughly 30 patients. General study findings and limits: Larger 3-week expansion of tumor-associated blood clones was seen in durable-benefit patients.

Added to each PCR by spiking were synthetic TCR analog templates. Only in-frame clones appear in the TCRdb table, and some are missing; sequencing was by immunoSEQ multiplex PCR. In the table there are more than 60,000 clones, roughly 90% of which are singletons. J gave up 1 base and V 2 bases, and 3 bases lay outside the gene matches. Germline lookup yields CDR1 SGDLS and CDR2 YYNGEE. The CDR3 is made up of 15 amino acids. This clone came up a few times. The antigen remains undetermined. Time point defined: peripheral blood 6 weeks after treatment start. Patients' cancers were locally advanced or metastatic urothelial carcinomas.

This chain joins TRBV9 and TRBJ1-5, with 7 nucleotides matching TRBD1. The sequence came from a man in his sixties with urothelial cancer. Sequenced here: PBMCs, sampled around atezolizumab (anti-PD-L1) treatment. The DNA for the CDR3 is TGTGCCAGCAGCGTCACAGGGGAAAGCAATCAGCCCCAGCATTTT. It yields the protein CASSVTGESNQPQHF.